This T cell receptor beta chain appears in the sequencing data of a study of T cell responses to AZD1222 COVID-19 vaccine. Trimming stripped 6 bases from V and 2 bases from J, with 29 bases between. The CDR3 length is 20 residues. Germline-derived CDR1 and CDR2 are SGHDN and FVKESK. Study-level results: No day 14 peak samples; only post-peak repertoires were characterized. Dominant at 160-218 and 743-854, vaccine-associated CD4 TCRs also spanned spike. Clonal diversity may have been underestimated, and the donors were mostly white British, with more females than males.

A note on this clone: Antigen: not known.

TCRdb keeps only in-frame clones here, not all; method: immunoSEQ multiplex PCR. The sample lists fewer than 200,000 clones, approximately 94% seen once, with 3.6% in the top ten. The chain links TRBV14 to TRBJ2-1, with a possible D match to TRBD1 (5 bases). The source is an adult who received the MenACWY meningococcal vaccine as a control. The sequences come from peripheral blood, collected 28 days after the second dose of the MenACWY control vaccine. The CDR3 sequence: CASSLKKGPGHTKAYNEQFF. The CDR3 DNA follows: TGTGCCAGCAGTCTCAAAAAGGGCCCCGGACACACCAAGGCCTACAATGAGCAGTTCTTC.